A selection of T cell receptor beta chains follows, all from one sample in a study of OX40 agonist ivuxolimab in advanced cancers. The protocol was immunoSEQ multiplex PCR, while the TCRdb copy is restricted to in-frame clones and leaves out a portion. Here the sample spans more than 10,000 clones, about 78% being singletons. Sequenced here: CD4+ or CD8+ T cells sorted from blood, sampled in a trial of the OX40 agonist ivuxolimab. The receptor source for this set is an adult with an advanced solid tumor such as melanoma, head and neck, liver or kidney cancer. The CDR3 runs from the conserved cysteine through the conserved F or W.

CDR3 protein: CASSAGQGADTQYF; J gene: TRBJ2-3; CDR3 length: 14; V gene: TRBV6-4
CDR3 protein: CASSRGRDEQYF; J gene: TRBJ2-7; CDR3 length: 12; V gene: TRBV16
CDR3 protein: CASSLDRFIRKGPSGGYTF; J gene: TRBJ1-2; CDR3 length: 19; V gene: TRBV10-2
CDR3 protein: CASSPDRGQGNEQYF; J gene: TRBJ2-7; CDR3 length: 15; V gene: TRBV18
CDR3 protein: CASGVSLDIQYF; J gene: TRBJ2-4; CDR3 length: 12; V gene: TRBV2
CDR3 protein: CASSSLMGAKAGELFF; J gene: TRBJ2-2; CDR3 length: 16; V gene: TRBV7-9
CDR3 protein: CASSLPGNTEAFF; J gene: TRBJ1-1; CDR3 length: 13; V gene: TRBV4-2
CDR3 protein: CASSQSLSYEQYF; J gene: TRBJ2-7; CDR3 length: 13; V gene: TRBV11-2
CDR3 protein: CASSEIRADYGYTF; J gene: TRBJ1-2; CDR3 length: 14; V gene: TRBV2
CDR3 protein: CASSYGSGELFF; J gene: TRBJ2-2; CDR3 length: 12; V gene: TRBV9
CDR3 protein: CASSWSTGELFF; J gene: TRBJ2-2; CDR3 length: 12; V gene: TRBV5-6
CDR3 protein: CASSWDRNTGELFF; J gene: TRBJ2-2; CDR3 length: 14; V gene: TRBV5-6
CDR3 protein: CAWTRENTEAFF; J gene: TRBJ1-1; CDR3 length: 12; V gene: TRBV30
CDR3 protein: CASSFGQAGNEQYF; J gene: TRBJ2-7; CDR3 length: 14; V gene: TRBV11-2
CDR3 protein: CASSYSLAGRYNEQFF; J gene: TRBJ2-1; CDR3 length: 16; V gene: TRBV6-5
CDR3 protein: CASTVTGGFYEQYF; J gene: TRBJ2-7; CDR3 length: 14; V gene: TRBV13
CDR3 protein: CATSDGTSGYEQYF; J gene: TRBJ2-7; CDR3 length: 14; V gene: TRBV6-1